A single sample gave rise to the 26 T cell receptor beta chains below, sequenced in a study of T-cell reconstitution after alpha-beta-depleted transplantation in children. Unique molecular identifiers were used to barcode this TCRbeta library. TCRdb re-called the PCR reads with MiXCR, one entry per CDR3 protein. The sample includes about 690,000 distinct CDR3 sequences, approximately 17% of them seen just once. This specimen was PBMCs from the stem cell graft donor, taken from the stem cell graft. Receptor source: a human donor who donated a stem cell graft to a child with acute myeloid leukemia.

This clonotype was detected many times. This chain uses TRBV6-1 with TRBJ1-2; TRBD1 is a possible D gene (5 bases). V lost 5 bases to trimming and J lost 1 base, with 20 bases between them. This CDR3 comprises 17 residues. The germline V gene has CDR1 MNHNS and CDR2 SASEGT. This CDR3 reads CASSQDPGRFLNYGYTF. The CDR3 DNA follows: TGTGCCAGCAGTCAAGACCCGGGACGGTTCCTTAACTATGGCTACACCTTC.

Only a few counts were recorded for this clonotype. This CDR3 reads CATSRTATASNQPQHF. The CDR3 DNA sequence: TGTGCCACCAGCAGAACGGCCACGGCGAGCAATCAGCCCCAGCATTTT. The gene calls are TRBV15 and TRBJ1-5, with no clear D. This CDR3 has 16 amino acids. Trimming stripped 2 bases from V and 1 base from J, with 12 bases between. CDR1 and CDR2 (germline): LNHNV, YYDKDF (reference sequence). Drawing the rest from reference TRBV15 and TRBJ1-5, the complete variable domain is DAMVIQNPRYQVTQFGKPVTLSCSQTLNHNVMYWYQQKSSQAPKLLFHYYDKDFNNEADTPDNFQSRRPNTSFCFLDIRSPGLGDTAMYLCATSRTATASNQPQHFGDGTRLSIL.

There are many counts of this clonotype. V gene TRBV29-1 combines with J gene TRBJ2-3; 7 bases agree with TRBD1. J gave up 3 bases and V 7 bases, and 10 bases lay outside the gene matches. The germline V gene has CDR1 SQVTM and CDR2 ANQGSEA. This CDR3 has 14 amino acids. CDR3 residues: CSAIGQAITDTQYF. In DNA form, the CDR3 reads TGCAGCGCGATAGGACAGGCTATTACAGATACGCAGTATTTT.

This clonotype was detected a few times. This chain uses TRBV21-1 with TRBJ1-5. TRBV21-1 is noted as a pseudogene. CDR3 length equals 12 residues. Written as DNA, the CDR3 is TGTGCCAGCAGCCATCACAATCAGCCCCAGCATTTT. It translates to CASSHHNQPQHF.

This clonotype has only a few counts. The V and J genes are TRBV30 and TRBJ2-7; 8 nucleotides line up with TRBD1. J gave up 9 bases and V 2 bases, and 6 bases lay outside the gene matches. The CDR3 is made up of 12 amino acids. Germline CDR1 and CDR2: GTSNPN and SVGIG (reference sequence). The CDR3 DNA sequence: TGTGCCTGGAGTCGGGACAGGTTGGGGCAGTACTTC. It encodes CAWSRDRLGQYF.

A few counts support this clonotype. The gene calls are TRBV6-1 and TRBJ1-4; a possible D gene is TRBD1 (6 bases). Germline CDR1 MNHNS, CDR2 SASEGT. The CDR3 extends over 15 amino acids. Deletions cut 7 bases from V and 0 bases from J, with 12 bases between. The CDR3 here is CASTQGGATNEKLFF. For the CDR3, the DNA is TGTGCCAGCACCCAAGGGGGGGCAACTAATGAAAAACTGTTTTTT.

The table lists this clonotype with a few counts. This CDR3 reads CASSVADRGYGETQYF. CDR3 coding DNA: TGTGCCAGCAGCGTAGCTGACAGGGGGTACGGAGAGACCCAGTACTTC. This sequence joins TRBV9 and TRBJ2-5; 9 nucleotides align to TRBD1. Trimming removed 0 bases from V and 4 bases from J; junction bases left unmatched: 7. In germline, CDR1 is SGDLS, CDR2 YYNGEE. The CDR3 extends over 16 amino acids.

The chain has TRBV10-3 and TRBJ2-7; tentative D call: TRBD2 (6 bases). CDR1 and CDR2 from the germline V gene are ENHRY and SYGVKD. The length of the CDR3 is 14 residues. V was clipped by 2 bases and J by 0 bases, with 8 bases between them. The CDR3 spells CAISEGGRSYEQYV. The CDR3, as DNA: TGTGCCATCAGTGAGGGAGGGCGCTCCTACGAGCAGTACGTC.

The genes are TRBV28 and TRBJ1-5, with a weak D call TRBD1 (6 bases). Between the trimmed V and J ends, which lost 1 base and 4 bases, there was a span of 14 bases. The CDR3 sequence is 16 residues long. Germline-derived CDR1 and CDR2 are MDHEN and SYDVKM. CDR3 DNA: TGTGCCAGCAGTTTATATACGGGGGGCTCGAATCAGCCCCAGCATTTT. This translates into CASSLYTGGSNQPQHF.

This clonotype was recorded a few times. This chain connects TRBV29-1 to TRBJ1-1; perhaps TRBD1 as D (5 bases). V was clipped by 2 bases and J by 1 base, with 11 bases between them. From germline, CDR1 is SQVTM and CDR2 ANQGSEA. The CDR3 has 14 amino acids. The CDR3 loop is CSVEYPTANTEAFF. Written as DNA, the CDR3 is TGCAGCGTTGAATATCCGACAGCGAACACTGAAGCTTTCTTT.

This clonotype was detected many times. This rearrangement joins TRBV28 to TRBJ2-1; D is perhaps TRBD1 (5 bases). Germline V gene data show CDR1 as MDHEN and CDR2 as SYDVKM. The CDR3 spans 14 residues. V lost 2 bases and J 3 bases, leaving 8 bases between the germline ends. Written as DNA, the CDR3 is TGTGCCAGCAGTTTAACAGGATTCTACAATGAGCAGTTCTTC. Encoded protein: CASSLTGFYNEQFF.

This rearrangement joins TRBV3-1 to TRBJ2-5, with D perhaps TRBD1 (5 bases). There are 13 residues in the CDR3. The germline CDR1 and CDR2 sequences are LGHDT and YNNKEL (reference sequence). Between the trimmed V and J ends, which lost 2 bases and 4 bases, there was a span of 8 bases. CDR3: CASSQRGAETQYF. Here the CDR3 DNA reads TGTGCCAGCAGCCAAAGGGGCGCAGAGACCCAGTACTTC.

This clonotype was detected many times. The V and J genes are TRBV5-1 and TRBJ2-7; 9 nucleotides agree with TRBD1. This CDR3 has 14 amino acids. Looked up from germline, CDR1 is SGHRS and CDR2 is YFSETQ. V trimming: 4 bases; J trimming: 4 bases; junction bases outside the gene matches: 6. CDR3 loop: CASSAGTGNYEQYF. CDR3 in DNA: TGCGCCAGCAGCGCGGGGACAGGGAATTACGAGCAGTACTTC.

This clonotype was seen repeatedly, ten times or more. The rearrangement links TRBV29-1 to TRBJ2-1, with TRBD1 matching 7 bases. The CDR3 is made up of 12 amino acids. Germline CDR1 reads SQVTM; CDR2 reads ANQGSEA. Written as DNA, the CDR3 is TGCAGTACACCAAGGGGGCTGGGTGAGCAGTTCTTC. This gives the protein CSTPRGLGEQFF.

In this sample, this clonotype turned up many times. The V gene is TRBV20-1, the J gene TRBJ2-1, with 8 positions matching TRBD2. Trimming removed 0 bases from V and 5 bases from J; junction bases left unmatched: 9. This CDR3 region has 16 residues. Germline V gives CDR1 DFQATT, CDR2 SNEGSKA (reference sequence). The CDR3 DNA is TGCAGTGCTAGAGACCCCATTCTAGCGGGTAACAATGAGCAGTTCTTC. It encodes CSARDPILAGNNEQFF.

This rearrangement joins TRBV9 to TRBJ2-1, with 11 bases identical to TRBD2. The germline gives CDR1 SGDLS, CDR2 YYNGEE. The J segment lost 4 bases and the V segment lost 3 bases, leaving 6 bases of the junction unmatched. CDR3 size: 16 residues. For the CDR3, the DNA is TGTGCCAGCAGCGCGGTAGCGGGGGGGTTGTACAATGAGCAGTTCTTC. Translating gives CASSAVAGGLYNEQFF. Supplemented by reference TRBV9 and TRBJ2-1, the full variable domain reads DSGVTQTPKHLITATGQRVTLRCSPRSGDLSVYWYQQSLDQGLQFLIQYYNGEERAKGNILERFSAQQFPDLHSELNLSSLELGDSALYFCASSAVAGGLYNEQFFGPGTRLTVL.

This sequence joins TRBV6-2 or TRBV6-3 and TRBJ2-1; D might be TRBD1 (7 bases). This CDR3 is built from 15 residues. V was shortened by 2 bases and J by 7 bases, with 15 bases between the two germline ends. Germline CDR1 MNHEY, CDR2 SVGEGT. The CDR3 here is CASSYGAGGGNEQFF. For the CDR3, the DNA is TGTGCCAGCAGTTACGGTGCAGGGGGAGGAAATGAGCAGTTCTTC.

J is TRBJ2-5 and V is TRBV5-1; D ambiguous. CDR1 and CDR2 from the germline V gene are SGHRS and YFSETQ. V shed 2 bases and J shed 4 bases, with 12 bases lying between them. CDR3 length: 14 amino acids. Here the CDR3 reads CASSFSDPGETQYF. The CDR3 nucleotides read TGCGCCAGCAGCTTCTCGGACCCTGGAGAGACCCAGTACTTC.

The chain is built from TRBV6-1 and TRBJ1-1; TRBD1 might be the D (5 bases). The CDR3 has 15 residues. The germline gives CDR1 MNHNS, CDR2 SASEGT. The V end was cut by 7 bases, the J end by 0 bases, with 15 bases between. Here the CDR3 reads CASTDRQYLNTEAFF. In DNA, the CDR3 is TGTGCCAGCACAGACAGACAGTACTTGAACACTGAAGCTTTCTTT.

The sample holds a few counts of this clonotype. V is TRBV5-1 and J is TRBJ2-7, with D maybe TRBD1 (6 bases). The CDR3 runs 16 residues. From germline, CDR1 is SGHRS and CDR2 YFSETQ. The V and J ends lost 0 bases and 5 bases respectively, with 18 bases between them. CDR3 bases: TGCGCCAGCAGCTTGGTAGGTGGGGGCTCGGGGAACGAGCAGTACTTC. It translates to CASSLVGGGSGNEQYF.

This clonotype was detected ten times or more. The chain links TRBV20-1 to TRBJ2-3; tentatively, D is TRBD2 (5 bases). Germline CDR1 is DFQATT and CDR2 is SNEGSKA (reference sequence). CDR3 size: 15 residues. Trimming took off 3 bases at V and 3 bases at J, with 16 bases between the two ends. The CDR3 here is CSASHPPRATDTQYF. For the CDR3, the DNA is TGCAGTGCTAGCCATCCGCCGAGGGCGACAGATACGCAGTATTTT.

This clonotype was seen a few times. V usage is TRBV28 and J usage is TRBJ2-5; 8 positions match TRBD1. In germline, CDR1 is MDHEN, CDR2 SYDVKM. There are 14 residues in the CDR3. V lost 4 bases and J lost 5; bases outside the gene matches: 6. The CDR3 reads CASSSRTGNETQYF. DNA of the CDR3: TGTGCCAGCAGTTCCAGGACAGGGAATGAGACCCAGTACTTC.

This clonotype was detected a few times. This rearrangement joins TRBV29-1 to TRBJ2-1, with 8 bases aligning to TRBD1. The CDR3 sequence is 14 residues long. J was trimmed by 5 bases and V by 7 bases; bases with no gene match: 10. Germline V gene sequence: CDR1 SQVTM, CDR2 ANQGSEA. The CDR3 DNA reads TGCAGCGGACTCAGGGGGCGGCACGACAATGAGCAGTTCTTC. Encoded protein: CSGLRGRHDNEQFF.

The chain uses TRBV5-5 and TRBJ1-3, with D perhaps TRBD1 (5 bases). Germline lookup yields CDR1 SGHKS and CDR2 YYEKEE (reference sequence). This CDR3 is 15 amino acids long. Trimming pared 3 bases from V and 2 bases from J, leaving 12 bases between. The CDR3, as DNA: TGTGCCAGCAGCTCCACCGGGACGGCTGGAAACACCATATATTTT. Its translation: CASSSTGTAGNTIYF.

The V call is TRBV18, the J call TRBJ2-1; the D gene is possibly TRBD1 (6 bases). The germline V gene encodes CDR1 KGHSH and CDR2 LQKENI. Trimming stripped 6 bases from V and 4 bases from J, with 16 bases between. CDR3 length equals 15 residues. The CDR3 coding sequence is TGTGCCAGCTCTGCCGGGACACAAGATTACAATGAGCAGTTCTTC. Residues: CASSAGTQDYNEQFF. Full variable domain (missing parts from reference TRBV18 and TRBJ2-1): NAGVMQNPRHLVRRRGQEARLRCSPMKGHSHVYWYRQLPEEGLKFMVYLQKENIIDESGMPKERFSAEFPKEGPSILRIQQVVRGDSAAYFCASSAGTQDYNEQFFGPGTRLTVL.

This chain uses TRBV4-1 with TRBJ2-1; either TRBD1 or TRBD2 may fit D (5 bases each). This CDR3 has 17 residues. Germline CDR1 reads MGHRA; CDR2 reads YSYEKL. Trimming pared 0 bases from V and 1 base from J, leaving 13 bases between. The CDR3 DNA is TGCGCCAGCAGCCAAGAGGGGGTATTAGGATCCTACAATGAGCAGTTCTTC. Translated, it gives CASSQEGVLGSYNEQFF.